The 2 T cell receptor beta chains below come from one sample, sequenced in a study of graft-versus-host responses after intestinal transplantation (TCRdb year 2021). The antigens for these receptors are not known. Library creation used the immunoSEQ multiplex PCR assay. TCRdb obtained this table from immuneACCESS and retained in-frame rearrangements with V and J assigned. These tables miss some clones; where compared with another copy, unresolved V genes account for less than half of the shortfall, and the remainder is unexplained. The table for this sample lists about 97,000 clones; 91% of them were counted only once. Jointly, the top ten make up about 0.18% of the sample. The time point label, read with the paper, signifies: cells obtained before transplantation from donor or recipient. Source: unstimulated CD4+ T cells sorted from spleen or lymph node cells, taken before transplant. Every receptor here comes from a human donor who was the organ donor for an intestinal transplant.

DNA for the CDR3: TGTGCCAGCTCACCGGTGAGCTCCTACGAGCAGTACTTC. This encodes CASSPVSSYEQYF. The chain uses TRBV18 and TRBJ2-7; D unresolved. This CDR3 spans 13 amino acids. Between the trimmed V and J ends, which lost 3 bases and 0 bases, there was a span of 6 bases. Germline V gene data show CDR1 as KGHSH and CDR2 as LQKENI.

The CDR3 is CASSQNYEQYF. As DNA, the CDR3 is TGTGCCAGCAGTCAGAACTACGAGCAGTACTTC. The chain joins TRBV6-5 to TRBJ2-7; the D is unclear. The CDR3 sequence is 11 residues long. V was trimmed by 5 bases and J by 3 bases, leaving 5 bases between them. Germline V gives CDR1 MNHEY, CDR2 SVGAGI.